The sequence of this T cell receptor (beta chain) was determined in a study of tumor and adjacent non-tumor tissue in lung cancer. This sample's RNA came from whole unsorted tissue. TCRbeta libraries were built with three rounds of nested PCR, modified from ARM-PCR. MiXCR was run by TCRdb on the multiplex PCR reads, yielding one entry per CDR3 protein. The table has about 80,000 distinct CDR3 sequences, roughly 70% seen once; the top ten hold roughly 12%. The germline V gene encodes CDR1 GTSNPN and CDR2 SVGIG (reference sequence). The J segment lost 3 bases and the V segment lost 3 bases, leaving 15 bases of the junction unmatched. The CDR3 length is 17 residues.

The TCR was taken from a woman aged 70-85 years with non-small cell lung cancer. Material for sequencing was lung tumor tissue. The chain combines TRBV30 with TRBJ2-3, with 7 bases identical to TRBD2. The CDR3: CAWSIWASGGGTDTQYF. As DNA, the CDR3 is TGTGCCTGGAGCATATGGGCTAGCGGAGGAGGAACAGATACGCAGTATTTT.